This T cell receptor beta chain emerged from a study of cytomegalovirus exposure and HLA in healthy donors. The PCR contained 60 Vbeta and 13 Jbeta primers. The assay was immunoSEQ multiplex PCR, and TCRdb's table has in-frame clones only and misses some. This sample carries around 130,000 clones, roughly 70% of them seen once, and the ten largest clones take 6% to 8%. The CDR3 runs to 13 residues. Looked up from germline, CDR1 is MNHNS and CDR2 is SASEGT. V was clipped by 2 bases and J by 5 bases; unmatched bases: 2. The clonotype was recovered from a middle-aged man in good health and CMV-seropositive. V gene TRBV6-1 combines with J gene TRBJ1-2, with 7 bases that match TRBD1. The specimen was PBMCs. The CDR3 DNA reads TGTGCCAGCAGTGAAACAGGGGAATATGGCTACACCTTC. This codes for CASSETGEYGYTF.